This T cell receptor beta chain came from a study of shared clonotypes between healthy human individuals. Notes on this clone: Antigen specificity is unknown. Other DNA sequences in this sample translate to the same CDR3.

The CDR3 extends over 15 amino acids. Germline V gene lookup returns CDR1 LNHNV and CDR2 YYDKDF (reference sequence). V gave up 3 bases and J gave up 1 base; unmatched junction bases: 1. The study's findings and limits: Genetic and exposure-history diversity was limited by the small donor number. Compared with memory subsets, naive subsets generally had larger estimated richness.

Genomic DNA from each subset was divided evenly over several immunoSEQ plates. Libraries were prepared by immunoSEQ multiplex PCR; TCRdb keeps only in-frame clonotypes and omits some of them. Here the sample spans 1.4 million or so clones, around 98.5% being singletons. The chain is built from TRBV15 and TRBJ1-1, with 11 bases fitting TRBD1. The TCR comes from a man in his thirties or forties in good health. Sequenced input: naive CD4+ T cells sorted from blood. Subset meaning: CD45RA+ positively selected. The chain's CDR3 is CATSRDRGRNTEAFF. The CDR3, as DNA: TGTGCCACCAGCAGGGACAGGGGGCGGAACACTGAAGCTTTCTTT.